This entry lists 18 T cell receptor beta chains sequenced from one sample in a study of T cells after yellow fever vaccination. TCRdb reprocessed the 5' RACE reads with MiXCR, giving one entry per CDR3 protein. This table has approximately 250,000 distinct CDR3 sequences, roughly 4% appearing once. Sequencing used PBMCs, obtained 15 days after the yellow fever booster vaccination. These receptors all come from a man between 18 and 35 years old who received the YFV17D yellow fever vaccine.

This clonotype was observed many times. The rearrangement joins TRBV21-1 to TRBJ1-1; the tabulated D call, TRBD1, remains unverified against the DNA. TRBV21-1 corresponds to a pseudogene. This CDR3 comprises 16 residues. The CDR3 is CASSKSGQGFATEAFF. The CDR3 region has the DNA TGTGCCAGCAGCAAAAGTGGACAGGGATTTGCCACTGAAGCTTTCTTT.

This clonotype was observed at least ten times. The chain combines TRBV19 with TRBJ1-1, with D unresolved. The CDR3 has 16 amino acids. Germline V gene data show CDR1 as LNHDA and CDR2 as SQIVND (reference sequence). V was cut by 8 bases and J by 0 bases, with 19 bases left in between. The CDR3 loop is CASLPLGSEMNTEAFF. The CDR3 bases are TGTGCCAGTTTACCCCTGGGGTCAGAAATGAACACTGAAGCTTTCTTT.

This rearrangement joins TRBV4-2 to TRBJ2-3; 11 bases are a match to TRBD1. The V gene's germline CDR1 is LGHNA and CDR2 YNFKEQ. The CDR3 loop spans 15 amino acids. Trimming removed 4 bases from V and 4 bases from J; junction bases left unmatched: 4. In DNA form, the CDR3 reads TGTGCCAGCAGCCGGACAGGGGGCGCGTCAGATACGCAGTATTTT. Protein product: CASSRTGGASDTQYF.

This clonotype was counted many times. The chain carries TRBV19 and TRBJ1-2; TRBD1 matches 7 bases. The CDR3 covers 16 residues. Trimming removed 3 bases from V and 3 bases from J; junction bases left unmatched: 10. Germline V gives CDR1 LNHDA, CDR2 SQIVND (reference sequence). The chain's CDR3 is CASSIRLTGTDYGYTF. As DNA, the CDR3 is TGTGCCAGTAGTATCCGACTGACAGGGACGGACTATGGCTACACCTTC.

This clonotype has at least ten counts. The chain links TRBV9 to TRBJ2-1; the D gene is possibly TRBD1 (6 bases). V was shortened by 2 bases and J by 0 bases, with 9 bases between the two germline ends. The CDR3 runs to 15 residues. CDR1 is SGDLS and CDR2 is YYNGEE in the germline V gene. The CDR3 nucleotides read TGTGCCAGCAGCGTCTTGGGGGCCTCCTACAATGAGCAGTTCTTC. It yields the protein CASSVLGASYNEQFF.

This clonotype was detected many times. V is TRBV12-3 or TRBV12-4 and J is TRBJ1-3; D is uncertain. V was pared by 3 bases and J by 5 bases, with 14 bases between. The CDR3 has 15 amino acids. CDR3 sequence (DNA): TGTGCCAGCAGTTTTGTGAGGGTAGGGAGAAACACCATATATTTT. Translating gives CASSFVRVGRNTIYF.

This clonotype came up many times. The chain links TRBV12-3 or TRBV12-4 to TRBJ1-5; no reliable D call. The CDR3 is made up of 14 amino acids. V dropped 3 bases and J dropped 3 bases, with 9 bases sitting between them. Written as DNA, the CDR3 is TGTGCCAGCAGTTTTGGACGGCTCAATCAGCCCCAGCATTTT. It yields the protein CASSFGRLNQPQHF.

This clonotype was observed many times. The rearrangement links TRBV18 to TRBJ1-1; no definite D call. In germline, CDR1 is KGHSH, CDR2 LQKENI. The ends were cut back, 3 bases at V and 3 bases at J, with 8 bases in the middle. The CDR3 runs to 13 residues. The CDR3 DNA sequence: TGTGCCAGCTCACCGGAGACGGACACTGAAGCTTTCTTT. Translation: CASSPETDTEAFF. The full variable domain, with the rest looked up from reference TRBV18 and TRBJ1-1, is NAGVMQNPRHLVRRRGQEARLRCSPMKGHSHVYWYRQLPEEGLKFMVYLQKENIIDESGMPKERFSAEFPKEGPSILRIQQVVRGDSAAYFCASSPETDTEAFFGQGTRLTVV.

Only a few counts were recorded for this clonotype. The chain combines TRBV20-1 with TRBJ1-6, with D perhaps TRBD1 (5 bases). V lost 2 bases to trimming and J lost 1 base, with 12 bases between them. The CDR3 sequence is 16 residues long. From germline, CDR1 is DFQATT and CDR2 SNEGSKA (reference sequence). The CDR3, as DNA: TGCAGTGCTAGAAACCCGGGGGAGTCCTATAATTCACCCCTCCACTTT. This translates into CSARNPGESYNSPLHF.

In this sample, this clonotype turned up many times. The junction departs from the called germline gene at one end, perhaps through a read error. V gene TRBV4-3 combines with J gene TRBJ2-3; 7 nucleotides agree with TRBD2. The V gene's germline CDR1 is LGHNA and CDR2 YSLEER. This CDR3 has 13 residues. Here the CDR3 DNA reads TGCGCCAGCAGCCAGTATCTAGCGGATAGGCAGTATTTT. This sequence encodes CASSQYLADRQYF.

The sample holds many counts of this clonotype. The chain recombines TRBV20-1 with TRBJ1-5; D remains unclear. The V end lost 1 base, the J end lost 0 bases, and 7 bases lay between the germline ends. CDR1 and CDR2 from the germline V gene are DFQATT and SNEGSKA (reference sequence). This CDR3 contains 14 residues. The CDR3 nucleotides are TGCAGTGCTAGAGTTGGAGCTAGCAATCAGCCCCAGCATTTT. Its translation: CSARVGASNQPQHF.

There are many counts of this clonotype. V is TRBV30 and J is TRBJ2-7; D may match TRBD1 or TRBD2 (5 bases each). V dropped 3 bases and J dropped 6 bases, with 15 bases sitting between them. The CDR3 loop spans 13 amino acids. The germline V gene encodes CDR1 GTSNPN and CDR2 SVGIG (reference sequence). CDR3 region: CAWRQTGLGEQYF. CDR3 coding DNA: TGTGCCTGGAGACAGACGGGGCTAGGCGAGCAGTACTTC.

There are many counts of this clonotype. This chain joins TRBV6-4 and TRBJ2-2, with D perhaps matching TRBD2 (6 bases). Trimming removed 3 bases at V and 7 bases at J, with 12 bases between. The V gene's germline CDR1 is MRHNA and CDR2 SNTAGT. There are 14 residues in the CDR3. The DNA of the CDR3 is TGTGCCAGCAGTGAGAAGGGAGGTGGCGGGGAGCTGTTTTTT. This sequence encodes CASSEKGGGGELFF.

This clonotype showed up many times. The rearrangement uses TRBV18 and TRBJ2-2, with 8 bases matching TRBD1. The CDR3 contains 15 residues. Germline CDR1 is KGHSH and CDR2 is LQKENI. V lost 6 bases and J lost 3; bases outside the gene matches: 6. The CDR3 protein is CASSETGVDTGELFF. Here the CDR3 DNA reads TGTGCCAGCTCGGAGACAGGGGTAGACACCGGGGAGCTGTTTTTT.

This clonotype was counted at least ten times. J is TRBJ2-3 and V is TRBV12-3 or TRBV12-4; D not resolved. V was pared by 3 bases and J by 6 bases, with 4 bases between. The CDR3 runs 11 residues. The DNA for the CDR3 is TGTGCCAGCAGTTTTCGGGATACGCAGTATTTT. Translating it yields CASSFRDTQYF.

The genes are TRBV29-1 and TRBJ1-1; D unclear. The germline CDR1 and CDR2 sequences are SQVTM and ANQGSEA. The CDR3 length is 14 residues. V lost 4 bases and J lost 0, with 12 bases in between. Written as DNA, the CDR3 is TGCAGCGTTGCGTTCGCATTCATGAACACTGAAGCTTTCTTT. This gives the protein CSVAFAFMNTEAFF.

This clonotype showed up many times. The chain has TRBV4-1 and TRBJ1-2, with 7 bases aligning to TRBD1. Unmatched junction bases numbered 9, after V lost 3 bases and J lost 8 bases. The CDR3 totals 14 residues. Germline V CDR1 and CDR2: MGHRA, YSYEKL. The CDR3 loop is CASSHAQGTGGYTF. CDR3 bases: TGCGCCAGCAGCCATGCACAGGGGACGGGGGGCTACACCTTC.

The table lists this clonotype with many counts. The chain has TRBV5-1 and TRBJ2-1, with D perhaps matching TRBD1 or TRBD2 (7 bases each). This CDR3 region has 14 residues. CDR1 is SGHRS and CDR2 is YFSETQ in the germline V gene. V was pared by 7 bases and J by 12 bases, with 23 bases between. The CDR3 DNA is TGCGCCAGCGCGGCGGGGGACAGACCGGTGGGGCAGTTCTTC. Translating gives CASAAGDRPVGQFF.